Below are 8 T cell receptor beta chains sequenced from a single sample in a study of blood T cell repertoires in COVID-19. TCRdb's table, derived via immunoSEQ multiplex PCR, lists solely in-frame clones and lacks some. The data show about 430,000 clones, with 70% to 90% seen just once and roughly 1.4% held by the top ten. The specimen sequenced was PBMCs or T cells enriched from blood (not recorded which). The origin of the receptors is a woman aged 18-30 years who had been exposed to COVID-19.

This sequence joins TRBV7-2 and TRBJ2-4, with TRBD1 matching 7 bases. Per germline, CDR1 SGHTA and CDR2 FQGNSA. Unmatched junction bases numbered 1, after V lost 2 bases and J lost 0 bases. The CDR3 spans 15 residues. The DNA of the CDR3 is TGTGCCAGCAGCTTACAGGGGGTAGCCAAAAACATTCAGTACTTC. Amino acids: CASSLQGVAKNIQYF.

The V call is TRBV6-5, the J call TRBJ1-2; D remains unclear. The CDR3 is 14 amino acids. The ends were cut back, 6 bases at V and 5 bases at J, with 16 bases in the middle. CDR1 is MNHEY, CDR2 SVGAGI, per germline. This CDR3 reads CASSGELASYGYTF. CDR3 coding DNA: TGTGCCAGCAGCGGGGAGCTGGCTAGTTATGGCTACACCTTC.

This clone has just one count. The chain links TRBV11-2 to TRBJ1-2; the match to TRBD1 covers 10 bases. After removal of 5 bases from V and 7 bases from J, the junction contained 13 bases not matched to a gene. Germline V gene sequence: CDR1 SGHAT, CDR2 FQNNGV. The CDR3 runs 16 residues. The CDR3 DNA reads TGTGCCAGCAGCCGATCCGGGACAGGGGCCGCGGGTGGCTACACCTTC. Encoded protein: CASSRSGTGAAGGYTF.

The V and J genes are TRBV3-1 (or the pseudogene TRBV3-2) and TRBJ1-4; 9 bases align to TRBD1. The CDR3 has 13 amino acids. V gave up 3 bases and J gave up 12 bases; unmatched junction bases: 5. From germline, CDR1 is LGHDT and CDR2 YNNKEL (reference sequence). In DNA, the CDR3 is TGTGCCAGCAGCCATCATACAGGGGGCCAACTGTTTTTT. This sequence encodes CASSHHTGGQLFF.

This chain links TRBV7-9 with TRBJ2-5; TRBD1 agrees at 7 bases. From germline, CDR1 is SEHNR and CDR2 FQNEAQ (reference sequence). This CDR3 spans 14 amino acids. V gave up 1 base and J gave up 4 bases; unmatched junction bases: 3. DNA for the CDR3: TGTGCCAGCAGCTTAGGACAGGGTATAGAGACCCAGTACTTC. Protein: CASSLGQGIETQYF.

The rearrangement joins TRBV27 to TRBJ1-4, with D possibly TRBD1 on 6 matching bases. With 1 base removed from V and 3 bases from J, the gap between germline ends came to 9 bases. The CDR3 has 15 amino acids. Germline V gene data show CDR1 as MNHEY and CDR2 as SMNVEV (reference sequence). The chain's CDR3 is CASSLLGGANEKLFF. The DNA of the CDR3 is TGTGCCAGCAGTTTATTAGGGGGGGCTAATGAAAAACTGTTTTTT.

The rearrangement uses TRBV18 and TRBJ1-1; D remains ambiguous. V lost 3 bases and J 5 bases, leaving 13 bases between the germline ends. The germline V gene has CDR1 KGHSH and CDR2 LQKENI. The CDR3 runs to 14 residues. The CDR3 loop is CASSPGLGGTEAFF. The CDR3 DNA reads as TGTGCCAGCTCACCCGGTCTCGGCGGGACTGAAGCTTTCTTT.

The V call is TRBV19, the J call TRBJ2-4; 7 bases match TRBD2. Germline loops: CDR1 LNHDA, CDR2 SQIVND (reference sequence). Germline trimming cut 4 bases from V and 11 bases from J; bases unmatched to any gene: 11. The CDR3 consists of 14 residues. Here the CDR3 DNA reads TGTGCCAGTAGTACTAGCGGAAGGTATACCCTTCAGTACTTC. It codes for CASSTSGRYTLQYF.